Listed below are T cell receptor beta chains from one sample, sequenced in a study of cytomegalovirus exposure and HLA in healthy donors. Generated by immunoSEQ multiplex PCR, the TCRdb table keeps only in-frame clones and is missing some. The sample features over 30,000 clones, with around 3.5% in its top ten. Sequencing was carried out using PBMCs. The receptors derive from a man between 35 and 55 years old in good health and CMV-seronegative. Each CDR3 is given with its conserved first and last residue. A D gene is named only where the DNA matches it firmly.

CDR3nt	CDR3aa	j_gene	len	v_gene	d_gene
TGTGCCAGCTCTCGGACTAGCGGGAACCCCGGGGAGCTGTTTTTT	CASSRTSGNPGELFF	TRBJ2-2	15	TRBV18	TRBD2
TGTGCCAGCAGTGAAGCGCTCGGAGACGAGCAGTACTTC	CASSEALGDEQYF	TRBJ2-7	13	TRBV6-1	-
TGCGCCAGCAGCTTTCAGGGGTTAGGCTATGGCTACACCTTC	CASSFQGLGYGYTF	TRBJ1-2	14	TRBV5-1	-
TGTGCCAGCAGCCCACAGGGGGTTCAGTACTTC	CASSPQGVQYF	TRBJ2-4	11	TRBV7-2	TRBD1
TGTGCCAGTAGTATACTGACTAGCGGGAGGCCCGGGGAGCTGTTTTTT	CASSILTSGRPGELFF	TRBJ2-2	16	TRBV19	TRBD2
TGTGCCAGCTCACCCCCAGGGGGGAAATATGGCTACACCTTC	CASSPPGGKYGYTF	TRBJ1-2	14	TRBV18	TRBD1
TGCGCCAGCAGCCGCGGAAGCCCGGGACTAGAACGCTATGAGCAGTTCTTC	CASSRGSPGLERYEQFF	TRBJ2-1	17	TRBV4-1	TRBD2
TGTGCCAGTAGTAGCCCAGCCCGGGGGGAGAGCCCTGAAGCTTTCTTT	CASSSPARGESPEAFF	TRBJ1-1	16	TRBV19	-
TGTGCCAGCAGTCTTCTAGCGGGAGGGCCGAATGAGCAGTTCTTC	CASSLLAGGPNEQFF	TRBJ2-1	15	TRBV4-2	TRBD2
TGTGCCAGCAGCTCGACAGGGGGTGGTGGCTACACCTTC	CASSSTGGGGYTF	TRBJ1-2	13	TRBV7-2	TRBD1
TGCGCCAGCAGCTCCCCGGGCGGGTACGAGCAGTACTTC	CASSSPGGYEQYF	TRBJ2-7	13	TRBV5-1	-
TGTGCCAGCAGCGTCACTGGACAGGGGGCGCTGGGGGAGCTGTTTTTT	CASSVTGQGALGELFF	TRBJ2-2	16	TRBV11-3	TRBD1
TGTGCCAGCAGCTCACCGCGGGGCGGGAGGAAATACGAGCAGTACTTC	CASSSPRGGRKYEQYF	TRBJ2-7	16	TRBV7-2	TRBD2
TGCGCCAGCAGCTTGGCTGCGGGAAGGAACGAGCAGTACTTC	CASSLAAGRNEQYF	TRBJ2-7	14	TRBV5-1	-
TGTGCCAGCAGCGTAGCGGGAGGTGGGGACGAGCAGTACTTC	CASSVAGGGDEQYF	TRBJ2-7	14	TRBV9	TRBD2
TGTGCCAGCTCACCAGGGGGGCAGCCCCAGCATTTT	CASSPGGQPQHF	TRBJ1-5	12	TRBV18	-
TGCGCCAGCAGCCAGGGACTAGCGGGAGGGCACAATGAGCAGTTCTTC	CASSQGLAGGHNEQFF	TRBJ2-1	16	TRBV5-1	TRBD2
TGTGCCAGCAGCCCAGGGGAGACAGATACGCAGTATTTT	CASSPGETDTQYF	TRBJ2-3	13	TRBV6-4	-
TGTGCCAGCAGCCGCTTGTGGCAGGGTGAGACCCAGTACTTC	CASSRLWQGETQYF	TRBJ2-5	14	TRBV5-6	-
TGTGCCAGTAGTGTCCAGGGTGACTATGGCTACACCTTC	CASSVQGDYGYTF	TRBJ1-2	13	TRBV19	-
TGTGCCAGCAGCTTTGGCCAGGGTAACACTGAAGCTTTCTTT	CASSFGQGNTEAFF	TRBJ1-1	14	TRBV13	-
TGTGCCAGTGCTAGTGGGACACTCGCCTACGAGCAGTACTTC	CASASGTLAYEQYF	TRBJ2-7	14	TRBV6-5	-
TGTGCCACCTCGTGGGACAAAAATGAAAAACTGTTTTTT	CATSWDKNEKLFF	TRBJ1-4	13	TRBV2	-
TGTGCCAGCAGTCAGACAGGGTTCTACGAGCAGTACTTC	CASSQTGFYEQYF	TRBJ2-7	13	TRBV7-9	TRBD1
TGTGCCAGCAGCGTAGATCAGGGGTGGGGTAATGAAAAACTGTTTTTT	CASSVDQGWGNEKLFF	TRBJ1-4	16	TRBV9	-
TGTGCCAGCAGTTACAGGGAGCGCACCGGGGAGCTGTTTTTT	CASSYRERTGELFF	TRBJ2-2	14	TRBV6-5	-
TGTGCCTGGAGTGTATGGCCTGAGACTGAAGATTTCTTT	CAWSVWPETEDFF	TRBJ1-1	13	TRBV30	-
TGTGCCAGCAGAATTGGGACAGGGCGAGGGCAGCCCCAGCATTTT	CASRIGTGRGQPQHF	TRBJ1-5	15	TRBV6-1	TRBD1
TGTGCCAGCAGCCCAGGGACTAGTTATGGGACCCAGTACTTC	CASSPGTSYGTQYF	TRBJ2-5	14	TRBV7-6	TRBD2
TGTGCCAGCAGCTTAGGAGCTAGCGGGATTTCCTACGAGCAGTACTTC	CASSLGASGISYEQYF	TRBJ2-7	16	TRBV7-2	TRBD2
TGCGCCAGCAGCTTGGAAGGACAGGGGTCCGATACGCAGTATTTT	CASSLEGQGSDTQYF	TRBJ2-3	15	TRBV5-1	TRBD1
TGCGCCAGCGGTTTGAGGGGCGGGGGTGAAGCTTTCTTT	CASGLRGGGEAFF	TRBJ1-1	13	TRBV5-1	-
TGCGCCAGCAGCTCCGGGACAGCCGATGAGACCCAGTACTTC	CASSSGTADETQYF	TRBJ2-5	14	TRBV5-1	TRBD1
TGTGCCAGTAGCCGGACAGGGGTCGGGTGGCTGGGCTATGGCTACACCTTC	CASSRTGVGWLGYGYTF	TRBJ1-2	17	TRBV19	TRBD1
TGCAGTGAACAGGGTCCCTACGAGCAGTACTTC	CSEQGPYEQYF	TRBJ2-7	11	TRBV20-1	-
TGTGCCATCAGTGAGATGGGGGGAGCTAACTATGGCTACACCTTC	CAISEMGGANYGYTF	TRBJ1-2	15	TRBV10-3	-
TGCAGCGTAATGACAGGGAATCAGCCCCAGCATTTT	CSVMTGNQPQHF	TRBJ1-5	12	TRBV29-1	TRBD1
TGTGCCAGCAGCGCCAGACAGGGGGCAGGCGGCTACACCTTC	CASSARQGAGGYTF	TRBJ1-2	14	TRBV6-5	TRBD1
TGTGCCAGCAGCACCACAGGGGGCGACACTGAAGCTTTCTTT	CASSTTGGDTEAFF	TRBJ1-1	14	TRBV9	TRBD1
TGTGCCAGCTCACCACCTCTCGGAATCGGGCAGGGAAACACTGAAGCTTTCTTT	CASSPPLGIGQGNTEAFF	TRBJ1-1	18	TRBV18	-
TGTGCCACCGGACTAGACTACGAGCAGTACTTC	CATGLDYEQYF	TRBJ2-7	11	TRBV2	TRBD2
TGTGCCAGCAGCCCGCAGGGACAGGGTGGTTCCTACGAGCAGTACTTC	CASSPQGQGGSYEQYF	TRBJ2-7	16	TRBV5-4	TRBD1
TGTGCCTGTTTGGCAGGGGTAGCTTTCTTT	CACLAGVAFF	TRBJ1-1	10	TRBV30	-
TGTGCCTGGAGCCAATCTGAGGAGAACCAGTACTTC	CAWSQSEENQYF	TRBJ2-5	12	TRBV30	-
TGCGCCAGCAGCTTGATTCGGACAGGGGCCTACGAGCAGTACTTC	CASSLIRTGAYEQYF	TRBJ2-7	15	TRBV5-1	TRBD1
TGTGCCAGTAGTATAGCAGCCGGGGTAAAGTATTTT	CASSIAAGVKYF	TRBJ2-3	12	TRBV19	-